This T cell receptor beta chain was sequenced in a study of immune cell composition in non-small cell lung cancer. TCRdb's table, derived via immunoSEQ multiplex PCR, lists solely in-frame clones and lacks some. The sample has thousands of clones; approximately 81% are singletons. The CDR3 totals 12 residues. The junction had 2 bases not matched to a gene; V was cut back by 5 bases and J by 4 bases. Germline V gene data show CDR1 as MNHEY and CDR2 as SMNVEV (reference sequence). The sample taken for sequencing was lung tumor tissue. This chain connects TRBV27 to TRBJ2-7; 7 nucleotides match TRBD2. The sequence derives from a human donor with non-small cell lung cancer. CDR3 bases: TGTGCCAGCAGTCCTAGCGGTTACGAGCAGTACTTC. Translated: CASSPSGYEQYF.